This passage covers 24 T cell receptor beta chains from one sample sequenced in a study of blood T cell repertoires in COVID-19. The protocol was immunoSEQ multiplex PCR, while the TCRdb copy is restricted to in-frame clones and leaves out a portion. Of about 140,000 clones in the sample, about 82% were seen once. The sequencing sample was made of peripheral blood. The source of these receptors is a woman aged 55-70 years with acute or convalescent COVID-19.

The gene calls are TRBV9 and TRBJ1-2; D gene unclear. CDR3 length equals 16 residues. Germline V gene sequence: CDR1 SGDLS, CDR2 YYNGEE. V was pared by 4 bases and J by 6 bases, with 22 bases between. The CDR3 DNA reads as TGTGCCAGCAGCCCACTTGTAGGTCCGGGGAGAGATGGCTACACCTTC. It encodes CASSPLVGPGRDGYTF.

The gene calls are TRBV6-5 and TRBJ1-6; tentatively, D is TRBD1 (5 bases). Germline CDR1 and CDR2: MNHEY and SVGAGI. V was clipped by 6 bases and J by 6 bases, with 15 bases between them. The CDR3 runs to 15 residues. In DNA, the CDR3 is TGTGCCAGCAGACTTGCGGGGGATGGTAATTCACCCCTCCACTTT. Its protein product is CASRLAGDGNSPLHF.

The J gene is TRBJ2-7, the V gene TRBV12-5, with D possibly TRBD1 on 6 matching bases. Germline-derived CDR1 and CDR2 are LGHNT and FRNRAP. This CDR3 comprises 12 residues. V lost 5 bases and J lost 4, with 9 bases in between. The CDR3 DNA reads as TGTGCTAGTGGTGAAACAGGGTACGAGCAGTACTTC. Residues: CASGETGYEQYF. Full variable domain (rest looked up from reference TRBV12-5 and TRBJ2-7): DARVTQTPRHKVTEMGQEVTMRCQPILGHNTVFWYRQTMMQGLELLAYFRNRAPLDDSGMPKDRFSAEMPDATLATLKIQPSEPRDSAVYFCASGETGYEQYFGPGTRLTVT.

In DNA, the CDR3 is TGTGCCAGTAGTATCTGGGGACAGGGCGAAAGGAACCAAAGGCTGCCTGGAAACACCATATATTTT. Its translation: CASSIWGQGERNQRLPGNTIYF. The chain uses TRBV19 and TRBJ1-3; TRBD1 matches 9 bases. This CDR3 region has 22 residues. The germline V gene has CDR1 LNHDA and CDR2 SQIVND (reference sequence). V lost 3 bases, J lost 2 bases, and 23 bases stayed unmatched.

The CDR3 DNA is TGTGCCAGCAGCTTAGACAGGGCCCCCTCCTACGAGCAGTACTTC. Translating gives CASSLDRAPSYEQYF. The chain employs TRBV27 and TRBJ2-7; 7 bases fit TRBD1. V lost 6 bases to trimming and J lost 0 bases; unmatched junction nucleotides: 8. The V gene's germline CDR1 is MNHEY and CDR2 SMNVEV (reference sequence). The CDR3 has 15 residues.

The genes are TRBV21-1 and TRBJ2-7; the table gives TRBD2 as D, unverified against the DNA. TRBV21-1 is labeled a pseudogene. The CDR3 totals 15 residues. CDR3 loop: CASSKAPGVRYEQYF. CDR3 sequence (DNA): TGTGCCAGCAGCAAAGCCCCCGGGGTGCGCTACGAGCAGTACTTC.

DNA of the CDR3: TGTGCCAGCCTACCAGCGGGGGTGGGGGATACGCAGTATTTT. The encoded protein is CASLPAGVGDTQYF. J is TRBJ2-3 and V is TRBV11-3; 8 bases align to TRBD2. CDR1 and CDR2 (germline): SGHNT, YENEEA. The CDR3 has 14 amino acids. The V segment lost 8 bases and the J segment 6 bases; nucleotides outside the gene matches: 10.

The CDR3 protein is CASRVATGFDQPQHF. CDR3 DNA: TGTGCCAGCAGGGTAGCGACAGGTTTTGATCAGCCCCAGCATTTT. The J gene is TRBJ1-5, the V gene TRBV6-5, with D perhaps TRBD1 (6 bases). CDR3 length equals 15 residues. The V gene's germline CDR1 is MNHEY and CDR2 SVGAGI. Trimming took 6 bases from V and 5 from J, leaving 17 bases between them.

The genes are TRBV6-6 and TRBJ1-2, with D possibly matching TRBD1 (6 bases). The CDR3 loop spans 12 amino acids. Trimming cost V 5 bases and J 8 bases, with 12 bases left between them. Germline loops: CDR1 MNHNY, CDR2 SVGAGI (reference sequence). Written as DNA, the CDR3 is TGTGCCAGCAGTCCAGGGGTAAGCGGCTACACCTTC. This encodes CASSPGVSGYTF.

The rearrangement links TRBV15 to TRBJ1-1; D unclear. The length of the CDR3 is 13 residues. The V and J ends lost 3 bases and 1 base respectively, with 6 bases between them. Looked up from germline, CDR1 is LNHNV and CDR2 is YYDKDF (reference sequence). Written as DNA, the CDR3 is TGTGCCACCAGCAGCCTTTCGAACACTGAAGCTTTCTTT. This gives the protein CATSSLSNTEAFF.

The chain employs TRBV5-1 and TRBJ2-3, with 7 bases identical to TRBD2. V trimming: 5 bases; J trimming: 4 bases; junction bases outside the gene matches: 1. This CDR3 spans 12 amino acids. Germline V lookup: CDR1 SGHRS, CDR2 YFSETQ. The CDR3 loop is CASRGGSDTQYF. CDR3 bases: TGCGCCAGCAGGGGGGGGTCAGATACGCAGTATTTT.

The V and J genes are TRBV6-5 and TRBJ2-5; D possibly corresponds to TRBD1 (5 bases). V was clipped by 6 bases and J by 7 bases, with 12 bases between them. The CDR3 covers 12 residues. Germline CDR1 is MNHEY and CDR2 is SVGAGI. The CDR3 DNA sequence: TGTGCCAGCAGCCTGGACATTCGGACCCAGTACTTC. It yields the protein CASSLDIRTQYF.

The genes are TRBV30 and TRBJ1-3; 7 nucleotides agree with TRBD1. CDR3 length equals 15 residues. Germline V gene sequence: CDR1 GTSNPN, CDR2 SVGIG (reference sequence). The junction had 3 bases not matched to a gene; V was cut back by 1 base and J by 0 bases. The CDR3 is CAWSANRGSGNTIYF. CDR3 DNA sequence: TGTGCCTGGAGTGCAAACAGGGGCTCTGGAAACACCATATATTTT.

V gene TRBV23-1 combines with J gene TRBJ1-1; D perhaps matches TRBD1 (5 bases). TRBV23-1 has ORF status, its function being uncertain. The CDR3 consists of 16 residues. V shed 3 bases and J shed 0 bases, with 14 bases lying between them. Here the CDR3 reads CASSQSSGTMNTEAFF. DNA of the CDR3: TGCGCCAGCAGTCAGAGCAGCGGGACCATGAACACTGAAGCTTTCTTT.

A few counts support this clone. This chain connects TRBV9 to TRBJ2-7, with 7 bases lining up with TRBD1. Per the germline V gene, CDR1 is SGDLS and CDR2 is YYNGEE. J was trimmed by 6 bases and V by 5 bases; bases with no gene match: 5. The CDR3 is 12 residues long. CDR3 bases: TGTGCCAGCAGTGCACAGGGGTCCGAGCAGTACTTC. It codes for CASSAQGSEQYF.

The V call is TRBV29-1, the J call TRBJ2-5, with TRBD2 matching 11 bases. This CDR3 region has 15 residues. Germline V CDR1 and CDR2: SQVTM, ANQGSEA. J was trimmed by 5 bases and V by 6 bases; bases with no gene match: 11. The CDR3 reads CSVGISGGAFETQYF. The CDR3 bases are TGCAGCGTGGGAATTAGCGGGGGGGCCTTTGAGACCCAGTACTTC.

The V and J genes are TRBV7-2 and TRBJ2-1; a possible D gene is TRBD2 (7 bases). Germline lookup yields CDR1 SGHTA and CDR2 FQGNSA. The CDR3 length is 14 residues. V lost 5 bases, J lost 2 bases, and 10 bases lay in between. As DNA, the CDR3 is TGTGCCAGCAGCCTCGGGGGGCCCTACAATGAGCAGTTCTTC. The encoded protein is CASSLGGPYNEQFF.

The genes are TRBV11-3 and TRBJ1-4; 7 bases map to TRBD1. Trimming took 6 bases from V and 4 from J; bases not matched to a gene: 5. Germline CDR1 and CDR2: SGHNT and YENEEA. This CDR3 region has 14 residues. The CDR3 protein is CASRAGTDNEKLFF. The CDR3, as DNA: TGTGCCAGCAGAGCCGGGACAGATAATGAAAAACTGTTTTTT. The variable domain in full, completed from reference TRBV11-3 and TRBJ1-4, reads EAGVVQSPRYKIIEKKQPVAFWCNPISGHNTLYWYLQNLGQGPELLIRYENEEAVDDSQLPKDRFSAERLKGVDSTLKIQPAELGDSAVYLCASRAGTDNEKLFFGSGTQLSVL.

This sequence joins TRBV3-1 (or the pseudogene TRBV3-2) and TRBJ2-3, with TRBD2 as a possible D gene (7 bases). This CDR3 spans 15 amino acids. Germline CDR1 is LGHDT and CDR2 is YNNKEL (reference sequence). Deletions cut 4 bases from V and 5 bases from J, with 16 bases between. The CDR3 region is CASSPLRGPGDTQYF. The CDR3 bases are TGTGCCAGCAGCCCTTTGCGGGGGCCGGGAGATACGCAGTATTTT.

The rearrangement uses TRBV24-1 and TRBJ1-2; 8 nucleotides agree with TRBD1. The CDR3 is made up of 14 amino acids. Germline V lookup: CDR1 KGHDR, CDR2 SFDVKD. V was clipped by 6 bases and J by 4 bases; unmatched bases: 6. In nucleotides, the CDR3 is TGTGCCACCAGTCCCGGGGGACAGGTCTATGGCTACACCTTC. Its translation: CATSPGGQVYGYTF.

This clone was counted many times. V is TRBV5-5 and J is TRBJ1-5; 9 bases line up with TRBD1. The junction had 5 bases not matched to a gene; V was cut back by 0 bases and J by 4 bases. The germline gives CDR1 SGHKS, CDR2 YYEKEE (reference sequence). There are 16 residues in the CDR3. The CDR3 nucleotides are TGTGCCAGCAGCTTGGTCCCGGGACAGGGAAATCAGCCCCAGCATTTT. It specifies CASSLVPGQGNQPQHF.

The chain joins TRBV7-8 to TRBJ2-1; 8 bases are a match to TRBD1. Trimming removed 2 bases from V and 0 bases from J; junction bases left unmatched: 18. The CDR3 loop spans 21 amino acids. Germline CDR1 reads SGHVS; CDR2 reads FQNEAQ. CDR3 protein: CASSLYPRRPDRGGSYNEQFF. DNA for the CDR3: TGTGCCAGCAGCTTATACCCCCGACGGCCAGACAGGGGTGGCTCCTACAATGAGCAGTTCTTC.

The chain uses TRBV11-2 and TRBJ2-7; 7 bases agree with TRBD2. The V and J ends lost 5 bases and 6 bases, in that order; junction bases with no gene match: 13. The germline gives CDR1 SGHAT, CDR2 FQNNGV. The CDR3 extends over 15 amino acids. CDR3 sequence: CASSPTSAGPGEQYF. In nucleotides, the CDR3 is TGTGCCAGCAGCCCTACCTCAGCGGGGCCCGGCGAGCAGTACTTC.

The rearrangement joins TRBV28 to TRBJ1-3; perhaps TRBD1 as D (6 bases). The germline V gene encodes CDR1 MDHEN and CDR2 SYDVKM. V lost 5 bases and J lost 4, with 9 bases in between. CDR3 length equals 13 residues. This CDR3 is CASSRQDGNTIYF. The CDR3, as DNA: TGTGCCAGCAGTAGACAGGACGGAAACACCATATATTTT.